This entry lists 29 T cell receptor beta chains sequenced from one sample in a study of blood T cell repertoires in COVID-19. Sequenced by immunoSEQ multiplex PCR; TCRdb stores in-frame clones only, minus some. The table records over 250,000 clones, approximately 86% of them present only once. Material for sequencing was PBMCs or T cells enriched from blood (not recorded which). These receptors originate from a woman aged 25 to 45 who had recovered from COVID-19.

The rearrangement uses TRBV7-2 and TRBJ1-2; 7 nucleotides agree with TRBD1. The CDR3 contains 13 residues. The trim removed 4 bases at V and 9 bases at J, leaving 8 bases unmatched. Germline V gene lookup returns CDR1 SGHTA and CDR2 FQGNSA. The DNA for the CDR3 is TGTGCCAGCAGCTCCTACAGGGGAATGAGCTACACCTTC. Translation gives CASSSYRGMSYTF.

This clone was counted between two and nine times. CDR3 loop: CASSQEQGINEKLFF. CDR3 DNA: TGTGCCAGCAGCCAGGAGCAGGGTATTAATGAAAAACTGTTTTTT. The V and J genes are TRBV7-9 and TRBJ1-4, with D tentatively TRBD1 (5 bases). The CDR3 extends over 15 amino acids. V lost 5 bases and J lost 4, with 14 bases in between. Looked up from germline, CDR1 is SEHNR and CDR2 is FQNEAQ (reference sequence).

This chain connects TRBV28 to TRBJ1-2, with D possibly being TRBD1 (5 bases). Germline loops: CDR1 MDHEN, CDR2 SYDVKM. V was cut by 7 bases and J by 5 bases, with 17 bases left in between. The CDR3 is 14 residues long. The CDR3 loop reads CASTPRGAVYGYTF. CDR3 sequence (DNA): TGTGCCAGCACCCCCCGTGGGGCAGTGTATGGCTACACCTTC.

CDR3 in DNA: TGCGCCAGCAGTCAAGAGGGCTCTGGAAACACCATATATTTT. The encoded protein is CASSQEGSGNTIYF. The rearrangement uses TRBV23-1 and TRBJ1-3; D not certain. TRBV23-1 is assigned to the ORF class and has an uncertain function. The CDR3 sequence is 14 residues long. Trimming removed 2 bases from V and 0 bases from J, with 5 bases in between.

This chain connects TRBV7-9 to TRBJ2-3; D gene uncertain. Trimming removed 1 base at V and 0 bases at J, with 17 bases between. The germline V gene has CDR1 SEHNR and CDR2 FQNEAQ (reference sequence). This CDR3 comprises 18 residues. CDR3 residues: CASSLGRRVTLSTDTQYF. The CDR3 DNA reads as TGTGCCAGCAGCTTAGGCCGCCGAGTAACTCTTAGCACAGATACGCAGTATTTT.

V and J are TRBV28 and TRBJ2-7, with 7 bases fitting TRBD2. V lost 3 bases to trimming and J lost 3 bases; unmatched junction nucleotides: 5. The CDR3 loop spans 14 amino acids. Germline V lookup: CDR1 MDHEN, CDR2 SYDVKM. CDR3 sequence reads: CASSLGGEGYEQYF. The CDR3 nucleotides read TGTGCCAGCAGTTTGGGAGGGGAGGGCTACGAGCAGTACTTC.

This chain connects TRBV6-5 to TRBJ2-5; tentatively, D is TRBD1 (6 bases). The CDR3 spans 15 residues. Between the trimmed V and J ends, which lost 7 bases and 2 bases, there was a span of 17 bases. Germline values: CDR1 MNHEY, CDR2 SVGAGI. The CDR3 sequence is CASKQGRSLQETQYF. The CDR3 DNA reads TGTGCCAGCAAACAGGGAAGATCCCTACAAGAGACCCAGTACTTC.

DNA of the CDR3: TGCGCCAGCAGTGGGGGACTAGCGGGAGTTATAGATACGCAGTATTTT. Encoded protein: CASSGGLAGVIDTQYF. The chain carries TRBV10-1 and TRBJ2-3; 14 bases map to TRBD2. Germline CDR1 WNHNN, CDR2 SYGVQD (reference sequence). Trimming removed 4 bases from V and 5 bases from J; junction bases left unmatched: 5. This CDR3 has 16 amino acids.

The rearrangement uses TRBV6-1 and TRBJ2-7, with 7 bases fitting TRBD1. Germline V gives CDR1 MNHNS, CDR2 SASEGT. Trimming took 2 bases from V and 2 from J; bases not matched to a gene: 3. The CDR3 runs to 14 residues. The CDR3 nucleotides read TGTGCCAGCAGTGAATGGGGACAGCCCTACGAGCAGTACTTC. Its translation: CASSEWGQPYEQYF.

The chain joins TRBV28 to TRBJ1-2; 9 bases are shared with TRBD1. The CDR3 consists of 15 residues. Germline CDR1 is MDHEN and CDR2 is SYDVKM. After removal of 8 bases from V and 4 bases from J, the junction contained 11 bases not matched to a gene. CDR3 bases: TGTGCCAGCCATGAGGGAACAGGGGGCGCCTATGGCTACACCTTC. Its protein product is CASHEGTGGAYGYTF.

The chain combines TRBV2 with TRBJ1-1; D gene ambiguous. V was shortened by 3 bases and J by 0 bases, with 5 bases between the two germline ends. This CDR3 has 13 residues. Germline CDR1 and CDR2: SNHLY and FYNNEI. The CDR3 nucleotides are TGTGCCAGCAGTGACAACATGAACACTGAAGCTTTCTTT. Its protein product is CASSDNMNTEAFF.

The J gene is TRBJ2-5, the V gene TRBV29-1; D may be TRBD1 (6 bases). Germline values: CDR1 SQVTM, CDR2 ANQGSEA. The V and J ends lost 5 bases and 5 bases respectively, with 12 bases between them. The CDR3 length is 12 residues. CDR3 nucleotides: TGCAGCGTTCTTGGGGGCGGGGAGACCCAGTACTTC. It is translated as CSVLGGGETQYF.

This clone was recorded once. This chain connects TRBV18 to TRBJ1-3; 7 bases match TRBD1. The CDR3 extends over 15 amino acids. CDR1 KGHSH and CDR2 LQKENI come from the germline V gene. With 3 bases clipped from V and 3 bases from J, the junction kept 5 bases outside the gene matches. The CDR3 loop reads CASSPPDRDGNTIYF. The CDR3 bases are TGTGCCAGCTCACCTCCCGACAGGGATGGAAACACCATATATTTT.

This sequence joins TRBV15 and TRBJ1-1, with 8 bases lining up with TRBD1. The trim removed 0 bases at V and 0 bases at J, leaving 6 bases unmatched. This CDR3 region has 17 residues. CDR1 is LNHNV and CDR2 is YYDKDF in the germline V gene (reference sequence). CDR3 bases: TGTGCCACCAGCAGAGATGGGGACAGGTTAATGAACACTGAAGCTTTCTTT. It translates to CATSRDGDRLMNTEAFF.

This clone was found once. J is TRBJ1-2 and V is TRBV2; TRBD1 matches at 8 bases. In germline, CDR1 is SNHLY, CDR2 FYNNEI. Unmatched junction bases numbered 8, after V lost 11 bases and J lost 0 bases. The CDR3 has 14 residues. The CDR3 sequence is CAVDRGIPNYGYTF. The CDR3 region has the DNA TGTGCCGTTGACAGGGGAATCCCTAACTATGGCTACACCTTC.

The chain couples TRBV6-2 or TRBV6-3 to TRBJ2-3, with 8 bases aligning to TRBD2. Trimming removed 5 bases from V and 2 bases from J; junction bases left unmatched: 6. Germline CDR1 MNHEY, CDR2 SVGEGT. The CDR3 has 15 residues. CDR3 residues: CASSQIAGFTDTQYF. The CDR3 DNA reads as TGTGCCAGCAGTCAAATAGCGGGGTTCACAGATACGCAGTATTTT.

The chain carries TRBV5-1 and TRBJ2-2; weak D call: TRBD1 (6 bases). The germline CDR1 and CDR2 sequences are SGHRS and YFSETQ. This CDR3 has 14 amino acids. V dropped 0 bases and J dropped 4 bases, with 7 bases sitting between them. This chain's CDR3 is CASSLGDTTGELFF. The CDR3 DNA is TGCGCCAGCAGCTTGGGGGACACCACCGGGGAGCTGTTTTTT.

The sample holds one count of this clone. In DNA form, the CDR3 reads TGTGCCAGCTCACCACGCGCAGCCCCGGGAGAGACCCAGTACTTC. Protein: CASSPRAAPGETQYF. The chain combines TRBV18 with TRBJ2-5; D call uncertain. The germline gives CDR1 KGHSH, CDR2 LQKENI. Trimming took 1 base from V and 4 from J, leaving 13 bases between them. The length of the CDR3 is 15 residues.

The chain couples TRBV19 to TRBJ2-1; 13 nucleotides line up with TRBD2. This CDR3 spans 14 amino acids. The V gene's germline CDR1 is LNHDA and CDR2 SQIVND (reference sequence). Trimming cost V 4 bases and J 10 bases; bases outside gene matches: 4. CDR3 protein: CASSRTSGSREQFF. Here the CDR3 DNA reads TGTGCCAGTAGTAGGACTAGCGGGAGCAGGGAGCAGTTCTTC.

The CDR3 protein is CASSHDLGGQLATNEKLFF. In DNA form, the CDR3 reads TGCGCCAGCAGCCACGACCTTGGGGGACAACTTGCAACTAATGAAAAACTGTTTTTT. The rearrangement joins TRBV4-1 to TRBJ1-4, with D tentatively TRBD1 (6 bases). Germline V gene lookup returns CDR1 MGHRA and CDR2 YSYEKL. The CDR3 contains 19 residues. V lost 3 bases, J lost 0 bases, and 20 bases lay in between.

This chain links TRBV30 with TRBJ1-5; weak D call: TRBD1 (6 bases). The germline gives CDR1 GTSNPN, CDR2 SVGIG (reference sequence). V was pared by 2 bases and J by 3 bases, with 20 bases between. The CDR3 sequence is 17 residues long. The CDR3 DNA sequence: TGTGCCTGGAGTCCTCAGGGGTGGGGGTATTACAATCAGCCCCAGCATTTT. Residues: CAWSPQGWGYYNQPQHF.

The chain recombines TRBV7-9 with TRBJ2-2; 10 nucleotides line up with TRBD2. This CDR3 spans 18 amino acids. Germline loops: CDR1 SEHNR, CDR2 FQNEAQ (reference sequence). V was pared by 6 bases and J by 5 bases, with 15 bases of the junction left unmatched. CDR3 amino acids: CASSSTDSGRRSTGELFF. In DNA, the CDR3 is TGTGCCAGCAGTTCAACTGATAGCGGGAGGCGATCTACCGGGGAGCTGTTTTTT.

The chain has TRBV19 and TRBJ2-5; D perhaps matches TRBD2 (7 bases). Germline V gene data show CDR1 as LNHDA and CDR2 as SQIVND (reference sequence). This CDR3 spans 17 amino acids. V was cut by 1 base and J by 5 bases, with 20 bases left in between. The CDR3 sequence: CASSIVIGGGRWETQYF. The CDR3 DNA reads TGTGCCAGTAGTATAGTAATTGGGGGGGGCAGGTGGGAGACCCAGTACTTC.

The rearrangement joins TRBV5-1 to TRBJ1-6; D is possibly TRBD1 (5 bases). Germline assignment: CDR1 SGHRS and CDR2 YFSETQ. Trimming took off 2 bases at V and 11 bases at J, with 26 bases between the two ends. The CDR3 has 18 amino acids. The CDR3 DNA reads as TGCGCCAGCAGCTTAAGCCAGGGAGGTGGACCAGCCCGGGCACCCCTCCACTTT. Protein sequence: CASSLSQGGGPARAPLHF.

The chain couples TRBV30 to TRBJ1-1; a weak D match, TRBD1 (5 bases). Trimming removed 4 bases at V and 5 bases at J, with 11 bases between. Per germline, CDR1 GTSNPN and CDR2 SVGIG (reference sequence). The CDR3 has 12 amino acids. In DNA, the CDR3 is TGTGCCTGGATATGGGGGGATACTGAAGCTTTCTTT. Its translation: CAWIWGDTEAFF.

The CDR3 is CASSPYLAVKNTEAFF. CDR3 sequence (DNA): TGTGCCAGCAGCCCATATTTAGCGGTTAAGAACACTGAAGCTTTCTTT. The chain joins TRBV7-6 to TRBJ1-1; D gene unclear. The CDR3 runs 16 residues. The germline V and J ends were trimmed by 5 bases and 1 base, with 17 bases remaining between them. Germline V lookup: CDR1 SGHVS, CDR2 FNYEAQ. The complete variable domain, with remaining parts taken from reference TRBV7-6 and TRBJ1-1, reads GAGVSQSPRYKVTKRGQDVALRCDPISGHVSLYWYRQALGQGPEFLTYFNYEAQQDKSGLPNDRFSAERPEGSISTLTIQRTEQRDSAMYRCASSPYLAVKNTEAFFGQGTRLTVV.

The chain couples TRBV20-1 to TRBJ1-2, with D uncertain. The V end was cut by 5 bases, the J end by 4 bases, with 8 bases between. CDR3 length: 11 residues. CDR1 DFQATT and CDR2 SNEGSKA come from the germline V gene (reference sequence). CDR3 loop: CSAGNFYGYTF. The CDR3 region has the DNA TGCAGTGCTGGCAATTTCTATGGCTACACCTTC.

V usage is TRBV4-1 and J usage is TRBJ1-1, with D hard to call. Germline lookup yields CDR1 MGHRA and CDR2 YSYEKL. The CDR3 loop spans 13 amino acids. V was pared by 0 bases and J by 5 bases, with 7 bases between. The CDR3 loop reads CASSQESFTEAFF. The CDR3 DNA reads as TGCGCCAGCAGCCAAGAGAGTTTTACTGAAGCTTTCTTT.

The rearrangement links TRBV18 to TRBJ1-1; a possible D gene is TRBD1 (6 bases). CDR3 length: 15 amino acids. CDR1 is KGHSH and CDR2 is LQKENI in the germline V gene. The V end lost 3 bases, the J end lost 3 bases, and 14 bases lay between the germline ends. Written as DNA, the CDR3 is TGTGCCAGCTCACCTCCACGTGGACAGCACACTGAAGCTTTCTTT. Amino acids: CASSPPRGQHTEAFF.